This paragraph reports one T cell receptor (beta chain). The sample belongs to a study of identical twins. A single record per CDR3 protein comes from TCRdb applying MiXCR to the 5' RACE reads. The sample carries more than 400,000 distinct CDR3 sequences, roughly 15% recorded once. CDR1 is LGHNA and CDR2 is YNFKEQ in the germline V gene. This CDR3 is 14 amino acids long. Trimming left V 0 bases short and J 9 bases short, with 12 bases between. This sample also appeared in a second study, on yellow fever vaccine responses in identical twins.

The source of this sequence is a woman aged 18-29 years in good health. What was sequenced was CD4+ T cells sorted from blood. The rearrangement links TRBV4-2 to TRBJ1-5; D is unresolved. The CDR3 bases are TGTGCCAGCAGCCAAGACCCCGTGGGAGGGCCCCAGCATTTT. It is translated as CASSQDPVGGPQHF.